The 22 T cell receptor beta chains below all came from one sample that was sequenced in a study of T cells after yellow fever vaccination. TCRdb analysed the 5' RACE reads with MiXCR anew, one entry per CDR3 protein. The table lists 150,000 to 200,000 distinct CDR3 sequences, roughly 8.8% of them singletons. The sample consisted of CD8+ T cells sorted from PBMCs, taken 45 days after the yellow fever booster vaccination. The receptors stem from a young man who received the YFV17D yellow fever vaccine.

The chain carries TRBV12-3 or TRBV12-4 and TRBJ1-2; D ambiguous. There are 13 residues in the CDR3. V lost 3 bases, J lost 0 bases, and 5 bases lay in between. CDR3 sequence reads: CASSFTSNYGYTF. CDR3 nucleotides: TGTGCCAGCAGTTTCACGTCTAACTATGGCTACACCTTC.

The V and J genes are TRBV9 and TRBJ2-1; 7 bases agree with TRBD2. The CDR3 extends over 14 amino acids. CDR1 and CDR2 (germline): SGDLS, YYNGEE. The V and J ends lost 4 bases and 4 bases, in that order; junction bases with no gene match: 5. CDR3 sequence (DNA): TGTGCCAGCAGCACCAGCGGGGTGTACAATGAGCAGTTCTTC. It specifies CASSTSGVYNEQFF.

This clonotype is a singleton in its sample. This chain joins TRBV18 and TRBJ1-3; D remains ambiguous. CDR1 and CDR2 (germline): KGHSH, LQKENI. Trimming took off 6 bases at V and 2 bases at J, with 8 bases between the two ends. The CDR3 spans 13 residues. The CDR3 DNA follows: TGTGCCAGCTCTCCCGAAGCTGGAAACACCATATATTTT. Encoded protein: CASSPEAGNTIYF.

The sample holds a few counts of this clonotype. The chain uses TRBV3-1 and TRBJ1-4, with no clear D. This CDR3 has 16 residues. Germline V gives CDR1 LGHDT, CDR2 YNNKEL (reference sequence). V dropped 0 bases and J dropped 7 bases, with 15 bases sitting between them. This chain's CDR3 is CASSQEQPGRSEKLFF. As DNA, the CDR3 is TGTGCCAGCAGCCAAGAGCAACCCGGACGGTCTGAAAAACTGTTTTTT.

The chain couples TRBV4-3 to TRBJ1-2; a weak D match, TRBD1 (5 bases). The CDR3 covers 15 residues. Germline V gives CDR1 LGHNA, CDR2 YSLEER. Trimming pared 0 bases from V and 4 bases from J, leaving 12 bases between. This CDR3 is CASSQDYEGTYGYTF. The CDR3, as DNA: TGCGCCAGCAGCCAAGATTACGAGGGGACCTATGGCTACACCTTC.

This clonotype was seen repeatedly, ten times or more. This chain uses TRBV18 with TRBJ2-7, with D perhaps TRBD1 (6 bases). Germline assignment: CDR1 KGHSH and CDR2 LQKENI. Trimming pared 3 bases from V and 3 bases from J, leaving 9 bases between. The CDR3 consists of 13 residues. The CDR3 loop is CASSPSGDYEQYV. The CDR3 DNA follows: TGTGCCAGCTCACCGTCAGGGGACTACGAGCAGTACGTC.

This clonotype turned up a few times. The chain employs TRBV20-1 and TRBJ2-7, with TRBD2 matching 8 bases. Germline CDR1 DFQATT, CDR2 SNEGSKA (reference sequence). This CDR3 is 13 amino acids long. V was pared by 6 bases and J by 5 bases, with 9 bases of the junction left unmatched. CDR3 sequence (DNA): TGCAGTGCCGACGGGGGGGGCATCGACGAGCAGTACGTC. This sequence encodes CSADGGGIDEQYV.

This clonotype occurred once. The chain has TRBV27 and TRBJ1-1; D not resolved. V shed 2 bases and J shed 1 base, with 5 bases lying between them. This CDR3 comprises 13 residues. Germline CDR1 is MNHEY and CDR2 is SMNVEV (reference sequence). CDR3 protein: CASSLQRNTEAFF. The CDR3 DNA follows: TGTGCCAGCAGTTTACAGCGGAACACTGAAGCTTTCTTT.

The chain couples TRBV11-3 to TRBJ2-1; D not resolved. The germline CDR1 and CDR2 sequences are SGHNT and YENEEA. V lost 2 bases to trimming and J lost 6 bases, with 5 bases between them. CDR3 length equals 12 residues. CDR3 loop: CASSLRSNEQFF. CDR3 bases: TGTGCCAGCAGCTTACGGTCCAATGAGCAGTTCTTC. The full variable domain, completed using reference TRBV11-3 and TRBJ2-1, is EAGVVQSPRYKIIEKKQPVAFWCNPISGHNTLYWYLQNLGQGPELLIRYENEEAVDDSQLPKDRFSAERLKGVDSTLKIQPAELGDSAVYLCASSLRSNEQFFGPGTRLTVL.

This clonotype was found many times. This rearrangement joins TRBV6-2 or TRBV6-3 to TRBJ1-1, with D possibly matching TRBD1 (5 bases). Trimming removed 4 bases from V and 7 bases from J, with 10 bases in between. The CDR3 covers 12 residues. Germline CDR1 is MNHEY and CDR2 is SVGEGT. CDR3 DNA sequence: TGTGCCAGCAGTTTCGGGACGAGTGAAGCTTTCTTT. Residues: CASSFGTSEAFF.

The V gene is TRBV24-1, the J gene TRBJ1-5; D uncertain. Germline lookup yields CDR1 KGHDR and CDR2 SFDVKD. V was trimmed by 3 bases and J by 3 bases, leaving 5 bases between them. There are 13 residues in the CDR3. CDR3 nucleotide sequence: TGTGCCACCAGTGATACCTCCAATCAGCCCCAGCATTTT. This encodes CATSDTSNQPQHF.

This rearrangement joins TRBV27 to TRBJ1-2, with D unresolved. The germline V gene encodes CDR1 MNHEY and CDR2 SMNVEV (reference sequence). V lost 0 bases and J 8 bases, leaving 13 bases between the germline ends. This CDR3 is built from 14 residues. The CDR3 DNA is TGTGCCAGCAGTTTATCCGGAGCTTCGGTGGGCTACACCTTC. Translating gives CASSLSGASVGYTF.

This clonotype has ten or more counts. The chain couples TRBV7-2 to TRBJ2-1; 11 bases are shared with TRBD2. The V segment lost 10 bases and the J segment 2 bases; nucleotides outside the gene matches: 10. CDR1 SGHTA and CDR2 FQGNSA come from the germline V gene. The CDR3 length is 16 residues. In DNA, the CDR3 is TGTGCCAACACCTCGGGACTAGCGGAAACCTACAATGAGCAGTTCTTC. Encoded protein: CANTSGLAETYNEQFF.

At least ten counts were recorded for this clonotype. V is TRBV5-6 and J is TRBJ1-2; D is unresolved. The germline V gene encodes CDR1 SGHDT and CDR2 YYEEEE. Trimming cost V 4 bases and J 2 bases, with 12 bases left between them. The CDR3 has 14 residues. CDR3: CASSLGPRNYGYTF. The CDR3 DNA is TGTGCCAGCAGCCTAGGACCGAGGAACTATGGCTACACCTTC.

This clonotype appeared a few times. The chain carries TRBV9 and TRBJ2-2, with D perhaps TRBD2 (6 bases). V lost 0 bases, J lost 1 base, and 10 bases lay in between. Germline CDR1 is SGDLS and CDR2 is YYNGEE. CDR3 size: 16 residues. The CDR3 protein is CASSVVLAENTGELFF. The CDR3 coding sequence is TGTGCCAGCAGCGTAGTACTAGCCGAGAACACCGGGGAGCTGTTTTTT.

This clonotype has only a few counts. The CDR3 sequence: CASSLAGGSNQPQHF. In nucleotides, the CDR3 is TGCGCCAGCAGCTTGGCCGGGGGTAGCAATCAGCCCCAGCATTTT. J is TRBJ1-5 and V is TRBV5-1, with D tentatively TRBD1 (5 bases). Trimming took 0 bases from V and 0 from J, leaving 7 bases between them. Germline V lookup: CDR1 SGHRS, CDR2 YFSETQ. The CDR3 runs to 15 residues.

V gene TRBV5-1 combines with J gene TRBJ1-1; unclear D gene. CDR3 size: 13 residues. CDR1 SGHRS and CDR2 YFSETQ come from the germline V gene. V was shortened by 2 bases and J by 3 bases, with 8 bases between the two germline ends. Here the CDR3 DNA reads TGCGCCAGCAGCTTCCGGGATCACACTGAAGCTTTCTTT. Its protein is CASSFRDHTEAFF.

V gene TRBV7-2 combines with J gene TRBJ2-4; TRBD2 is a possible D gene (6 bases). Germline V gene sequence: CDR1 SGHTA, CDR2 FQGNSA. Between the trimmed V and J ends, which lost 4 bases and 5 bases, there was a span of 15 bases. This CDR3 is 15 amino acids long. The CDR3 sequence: CASSSWGRRENIQYF. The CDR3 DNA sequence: TGTGCCAGCAGCTCGTGGGGTAGGAGGGAAAACATTCAGTACTTC.

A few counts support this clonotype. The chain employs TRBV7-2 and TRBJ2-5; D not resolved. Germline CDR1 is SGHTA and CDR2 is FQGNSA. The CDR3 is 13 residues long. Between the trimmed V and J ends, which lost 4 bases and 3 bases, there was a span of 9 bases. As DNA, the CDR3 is TGTGCCAGCAGCTCGGTAAACGAAGAGACCCAGTACTTC. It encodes CASSSVNEETQYF.

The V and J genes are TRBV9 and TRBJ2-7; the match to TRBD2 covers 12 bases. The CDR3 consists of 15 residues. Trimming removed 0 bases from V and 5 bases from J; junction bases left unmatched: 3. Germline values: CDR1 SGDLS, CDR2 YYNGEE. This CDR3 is CASSVASGGANEQYV. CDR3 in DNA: TGTGCCAGCAGCGTAGCTAGCGGGGGGGCAAACGAGCAGTACGTC.

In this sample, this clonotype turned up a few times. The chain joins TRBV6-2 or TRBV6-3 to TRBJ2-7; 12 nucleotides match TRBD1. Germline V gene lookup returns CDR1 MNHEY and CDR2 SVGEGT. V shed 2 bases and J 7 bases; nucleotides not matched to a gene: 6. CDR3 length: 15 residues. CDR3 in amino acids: CASSYHRDRGLEQYV. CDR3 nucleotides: TGTGCCAGCAGTTACCACCGGGACAGGGGGCTTGAGCAGTACGTC.

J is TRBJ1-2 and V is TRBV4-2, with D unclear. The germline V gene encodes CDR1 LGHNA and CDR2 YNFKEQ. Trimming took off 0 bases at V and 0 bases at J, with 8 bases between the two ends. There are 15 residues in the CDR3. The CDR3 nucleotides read TGTGCCAGCAGCCAAGAAGGAACAGCTAACTATGGCTACACCTTC. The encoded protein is CASSQEGTANYGYTF.